The 3 T cell receptor beta chains in this list originate from one sample, sequenced in a study of STAT5B mutations in CD4+ large granular lymphocyte leukemia. This table comes from immunoSEQ multiplex PCR, and its TCRdb copy is limited to in-frame clones, with some not included. The sample yields 30,000 or so clones, 79% seen once. The sequenced sample consisted of CD4+ T cells from blood buffy coats. These receptors were obtained from a human donor in good health.

This clone was counted between two and nine times. The CDR3 here is CASTTGTGKGQPQHF. The CDR3 DNA reads TGTGCCAGCACTACCGGGACAGGAAAAGGCCAGCCCCAGCATTTT. The V gene is TRBV2, the J gene TRBJ1-5, with 8 bases identical to TRBD1. This CDR3 is built from 15 residues. V trimming: 7 bases; J trimming: 7 bases; junction bases outside the gene matches: 12. Germline loops: CDR1 SNHLY, CDR2 FYNNEI.

This clone was detected once. At one end the junction does not follow the germline gene, possibly because of a read error. This sequence joins TRBV5-1 and TRBJ2-7; 16 bases agree with TRBD2. Germline assignment: CDR1 SGHRS and CDR2 YFSETQ. The CDR3 has 16 amino acids. CDR3 sequence reads: CAGRPGTSGRVGEQYF. The CDR3 coding sequence is TGCGCCGGCAGGCCTGGGACTAGCGGGAGGGTAGGGGAGCAGTACTTC.

The chain couples TRBV2 to TRBJ1-1; possibly TRBD1 for D (5 bases). The V gene's germline CDR1 is SNHLY and CDR2 FYNNEI. CDR3 length: 14 amino acids. Between the trimmed V and J ends, which lost 6 bases and 0 bases, there was a span of 11 bases. The CDR3 DNA reads TGTGCCAGCAGGCCTAGACAGATGAACACTGAAGCTTTCTTT. It encodes CASRPRQMNTEAFF.